This TCR beta chain emerged from a study of CD8+CD57+ T cells in acquired aplastic anemia. Study-wide background: Sorted CD4+ and CD8+ cells yielded approximately 3.4 ug of DNA on average.

The TCR beta profiling, which covered VDJ combination and CDR3 sequence, was carried out using genomic DNA as the template. In TCRdb, the reads were re-called with MiXCR into one record per CDR3 protein. The repertoire holds roughly 200,000 distinct CDR3 sequences, 55% to 65% seen once, with under 45% in the top ten. CDR1 is SQVTM and CDR2 is ANQGSEA in the germline V gene. This CDR3 contains 13 residues. V was pared by 5 bases and J by 2 bases, with 11 bases between. Patients chosen for sequencing had shown CD8+CD57+ cell expansion by flow cytometry. The rearrangement joins TRBV29-1 to TRBJ2-3, with D hard to call. The clonotype comes from a human donor with aplastic anemia. The sequenced material came from sorted CD4+, CD8+, or CD8+CD57+ T cells (not recorded which) from PBMCs. CDR3 DNA sequence: TGCAGCGTTTCTGGGCGGATCACAGATACGCAGTATTTT. This gives the protein CSVSGRITDTQYF.